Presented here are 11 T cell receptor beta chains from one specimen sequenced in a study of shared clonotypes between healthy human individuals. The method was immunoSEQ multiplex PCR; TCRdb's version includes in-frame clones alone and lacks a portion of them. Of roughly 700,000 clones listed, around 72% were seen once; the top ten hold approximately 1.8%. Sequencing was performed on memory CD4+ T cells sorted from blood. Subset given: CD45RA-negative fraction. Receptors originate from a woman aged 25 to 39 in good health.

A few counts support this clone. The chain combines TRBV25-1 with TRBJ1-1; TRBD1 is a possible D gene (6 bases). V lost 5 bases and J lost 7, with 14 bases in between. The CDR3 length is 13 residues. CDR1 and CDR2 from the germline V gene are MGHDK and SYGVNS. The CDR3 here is CASSYREEGEAFF. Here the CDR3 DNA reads TGTGCCAGCAGTTACAGGGAAGAAGGTGAAGCTTTCTTT.

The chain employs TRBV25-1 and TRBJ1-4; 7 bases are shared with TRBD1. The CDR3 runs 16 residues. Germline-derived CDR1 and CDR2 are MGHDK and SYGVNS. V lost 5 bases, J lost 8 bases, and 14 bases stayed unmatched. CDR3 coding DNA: TGTGCCAGCAGTTCACTTCACAGGGGAGGTATCGAAAAACTGTTTTTT. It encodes CASSSLHRGGIEKLFF.

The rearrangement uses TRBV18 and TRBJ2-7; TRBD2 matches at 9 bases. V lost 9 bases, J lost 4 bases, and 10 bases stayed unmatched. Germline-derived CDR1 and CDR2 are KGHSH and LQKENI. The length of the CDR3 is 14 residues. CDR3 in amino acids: CASSPGTSSYEQYF. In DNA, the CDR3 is TGTGCCAGTTCGCCCGGGACTAGCAGTTACGAGCAGTACTTC.

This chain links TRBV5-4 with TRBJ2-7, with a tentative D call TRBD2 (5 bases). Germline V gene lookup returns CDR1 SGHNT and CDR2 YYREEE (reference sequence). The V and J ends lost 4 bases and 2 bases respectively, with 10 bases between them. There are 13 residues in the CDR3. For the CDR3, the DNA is TGTGCCAGCAGCATAGGACTGACCTACGAGCAGTACTTC. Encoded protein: CASSIGLTYEQYF.

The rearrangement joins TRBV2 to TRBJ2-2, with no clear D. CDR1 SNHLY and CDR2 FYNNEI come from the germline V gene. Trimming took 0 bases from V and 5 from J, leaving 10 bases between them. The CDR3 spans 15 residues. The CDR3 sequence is CASSEALGRTGELFF. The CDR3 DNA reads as TGTGCCAGCAGTGAAGCTTTAGGGCGTACCGGGGAGCTGTTTTTT.

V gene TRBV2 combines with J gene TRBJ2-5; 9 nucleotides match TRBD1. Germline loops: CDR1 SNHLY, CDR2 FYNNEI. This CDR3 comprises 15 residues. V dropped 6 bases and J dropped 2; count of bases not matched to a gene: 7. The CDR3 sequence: CASRTGQGKQETQYF. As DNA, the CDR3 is TGTGCCAGCAGGACGGGACAGGGTAAACAAGAGACCCAGTACTTC.

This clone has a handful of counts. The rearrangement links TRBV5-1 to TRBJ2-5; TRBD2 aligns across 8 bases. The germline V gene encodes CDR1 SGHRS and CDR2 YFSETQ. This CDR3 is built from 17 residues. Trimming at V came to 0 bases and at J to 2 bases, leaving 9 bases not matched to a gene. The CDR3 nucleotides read TGCGCCAGCAGCTTGGTTCCGTCACGGGAGGGGCAAGAGACCCAGTACTTC. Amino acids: CASSLVPSREGQETQYF.

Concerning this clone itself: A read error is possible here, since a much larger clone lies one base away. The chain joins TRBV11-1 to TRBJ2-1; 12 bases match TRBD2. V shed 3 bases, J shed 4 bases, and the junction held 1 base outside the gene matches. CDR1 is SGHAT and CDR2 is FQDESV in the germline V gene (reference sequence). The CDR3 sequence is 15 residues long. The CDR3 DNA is TGTGCCAGCAGCTTCGGACTAGCGGGGTACAATGAGCAGTTCTTC. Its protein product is CASSFGLAGYNEQFF.

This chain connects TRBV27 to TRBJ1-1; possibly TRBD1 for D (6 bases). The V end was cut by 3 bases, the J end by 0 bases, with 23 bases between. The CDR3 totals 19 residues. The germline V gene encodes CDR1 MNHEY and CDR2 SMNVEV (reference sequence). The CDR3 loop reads CASSFRTLTGTLMNTEAFF. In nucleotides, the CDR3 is TGTGCCAGCAGTTTCCGAACTTTGACCGGGACATTAATGAACACTGAAGCTTTCTTT.

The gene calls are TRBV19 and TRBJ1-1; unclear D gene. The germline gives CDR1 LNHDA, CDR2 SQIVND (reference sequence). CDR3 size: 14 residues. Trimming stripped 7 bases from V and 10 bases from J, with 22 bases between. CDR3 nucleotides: TGTGCCAGTAAACTGGGTGGTCCTCCTGGAGTAGCTTTCTTT. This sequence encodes CASKLGGPPGVAFF.

CDR3 loop: CASSLPGQGVGANYGYTF. For the CDR3, the DNA is TGTGCCAGCAGTCTCCCGGGACAGGGAGTCGGGGCTAACTATGGCTACACCTTC. The V call is TRBV28, the J call TRBJ1-2; the match to TRBD1 covers 9 bases. The germline CDR1 and CDR2 sequences are MDHEN and SYDVKM. The CDR3 length is 18 residues. After removal of 5 bases from V and 0 bases from J, the junction contained 13 bases not matched to a gene.